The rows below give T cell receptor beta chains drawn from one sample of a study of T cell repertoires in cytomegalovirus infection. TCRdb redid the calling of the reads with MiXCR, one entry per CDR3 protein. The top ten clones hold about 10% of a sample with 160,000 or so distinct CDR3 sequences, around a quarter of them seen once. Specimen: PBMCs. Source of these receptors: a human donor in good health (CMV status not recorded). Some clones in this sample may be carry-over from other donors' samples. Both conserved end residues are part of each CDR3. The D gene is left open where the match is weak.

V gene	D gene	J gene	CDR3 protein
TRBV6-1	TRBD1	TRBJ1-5	CASSAGQGNNQPQHF
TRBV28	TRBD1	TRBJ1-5	CASSLRGQGYQPQHF
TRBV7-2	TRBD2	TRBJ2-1	CASSPGLAGGINEQFF
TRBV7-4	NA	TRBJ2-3	CASSLNGGPADTQYF
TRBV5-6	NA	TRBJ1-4	CASSFTGRANEKLFF
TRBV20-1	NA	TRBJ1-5	CSANSGKISNQPQHF
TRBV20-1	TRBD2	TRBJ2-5	CSAPRLAGEETQYF
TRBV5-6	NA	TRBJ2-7	CASSLGVADYEQYF
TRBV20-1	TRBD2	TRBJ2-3	CSASKRGGSTDTQYF
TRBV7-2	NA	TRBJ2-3	CASSLDPEGFGTDTQYF
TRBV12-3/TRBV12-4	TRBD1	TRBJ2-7	CASSFDPGTGGYEQYF
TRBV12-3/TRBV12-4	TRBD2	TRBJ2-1	CASTQGERGAEQFF
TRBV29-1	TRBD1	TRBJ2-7	CSVTRTGGYEQYF
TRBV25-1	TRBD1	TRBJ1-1	CASSDPGQGNTEAFF
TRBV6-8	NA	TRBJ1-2	CASSYSRDRTRDYTF
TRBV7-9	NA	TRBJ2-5	CASSFIGTGQHQETQYF
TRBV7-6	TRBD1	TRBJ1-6	CASSLSDRGGSPLHF
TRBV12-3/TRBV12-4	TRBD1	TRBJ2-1	CASSRRGQGIDNEQFF
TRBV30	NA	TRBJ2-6	CAWGRDGRSGANVLTF
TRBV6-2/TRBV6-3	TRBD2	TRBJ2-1	CASGAGVEQFF
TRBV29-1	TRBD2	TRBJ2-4	CSVERLASGSKNIQYF
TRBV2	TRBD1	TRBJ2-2	CASSARDRGANTGELFF
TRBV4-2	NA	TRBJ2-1	CASSQALTRNNEQFF
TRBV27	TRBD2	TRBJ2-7	CASRLTGLAGSTYEQYF
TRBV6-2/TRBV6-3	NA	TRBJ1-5	CASSYRGGSNQPQHF
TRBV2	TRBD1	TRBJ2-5	CASRPGQYQETQYF
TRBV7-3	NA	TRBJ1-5	CASSLPGLGYQPQHF
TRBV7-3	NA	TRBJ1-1	CASSLGAPGFTEAFF
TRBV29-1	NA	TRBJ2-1	CSVVFAGFGYNEQFF
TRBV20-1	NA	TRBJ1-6	CSARDGREETYNSPLHF
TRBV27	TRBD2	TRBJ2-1	CASSSLTSGGADEQFF
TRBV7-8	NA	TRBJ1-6	CASSTDRDRSSYNSPLHF
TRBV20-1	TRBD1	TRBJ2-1	CSASNPGTGYDNEQFF
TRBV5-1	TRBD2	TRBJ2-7	CASSDGPGLAGEQYF
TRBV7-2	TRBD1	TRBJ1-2	CASSSLRTGLYYGYTF
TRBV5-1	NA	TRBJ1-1	CASSPGRETEAFF
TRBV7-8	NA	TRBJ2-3	CASSFQGFETDTQYF
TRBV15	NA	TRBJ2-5	CATSRAQYSEETQYF
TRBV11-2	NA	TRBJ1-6	CASSLASVSRANSPLHF
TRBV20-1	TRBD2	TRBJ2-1	CSASGAGDPSREQFF
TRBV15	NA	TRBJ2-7	CATSRGTAAVGSYEQYF